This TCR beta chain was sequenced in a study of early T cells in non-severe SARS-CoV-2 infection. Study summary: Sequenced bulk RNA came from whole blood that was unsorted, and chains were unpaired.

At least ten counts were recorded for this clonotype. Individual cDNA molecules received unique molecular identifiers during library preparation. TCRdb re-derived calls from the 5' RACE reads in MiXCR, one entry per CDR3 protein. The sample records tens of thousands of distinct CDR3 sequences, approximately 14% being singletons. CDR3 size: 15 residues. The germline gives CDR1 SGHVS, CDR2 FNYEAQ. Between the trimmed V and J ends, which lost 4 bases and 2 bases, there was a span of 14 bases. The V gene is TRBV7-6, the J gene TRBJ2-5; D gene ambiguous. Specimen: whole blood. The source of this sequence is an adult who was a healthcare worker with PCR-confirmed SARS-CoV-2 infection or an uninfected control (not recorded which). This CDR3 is CASSWQPPPQETQYF. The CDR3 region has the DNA TGTGCCAGCAGCTGGCAACCACCCCCACAAGAGACCCAGTACTTC.